What follows are 9 T cell receptor beta chains derived from one specimen sequenced in a study of T cell changes during pregnancy in multiple sclerosis. Data came from immunoSEQ multiplex PCR; TCRdb stores just in-frame clones and leaves some out. This table has around 40,000 clones, 75% to 95% appearing once. The specimen was CD4+ T cells from peripheral blood mononuclear cells, collected in the first trimester of pregnancy. The receptors were sampled from a female donor in good health, enrolled as a control in a pregnancy study.

V usage is TRBV30 and J usage is TRBJ1-1; TRBD1 aligns across 7 bases. The CDR3 extends over 14 amino acids. The V segment lost 5 bases and the J segment 2 bases; nucleotides outside the gene matches: 8. Germline V gene data show CDR1 as GTSNPN and CDR2 as SVGIG (reference sequence). CDR3 nucleotides: TGTGCCTGGGGACGCCAGGGGGATAACACTGAAGCTTTCTTT. This sequence encodes CAWGRQGDNTEAFF.

This chain uses TRBV28 with TRBJ1-6, with D maybe TRBD1 (6 bases). There are 15 residues in the CDR3. V lost 6 bases, J lost 2 bases, and 11 bases lay in between. CDR1 is MDHEN, CDR2 SYDVKM, per germline. The CDR3 sequence is CASRQQGTYNSPLHF. CDR3 DNA: TGTGCCAGCAGACAACAGGGTACCTATAATTCACCCCTCCACTTT.

This clone showed up just a few times. The genes are TRBV7-2 and TRBJ2-1; D perhaps matches TRBD1 (6 bases). Germline V gives CDR1 SGHTA, CDR2 FQGNSA. Trimming stripped 2 bases from V and 9 bases from J, with 8 bases between. This CDR3 comprises 12 residues. DNA of the CDR3: TGTGCCAGCAGCTTACAGGGGTTTGAGCAGTTCTTC. This sequence encodes CASSLQGFEQFF.

This rearrangement joins TRBV6-5 to TRBJ1-2; a possible D gene is TRBD1 (6 bases). CDR1 is MNHEY and CDR2 is SVGAGI in the germline V gene. V was cut by 7 bases and J by 5 bases, with 20 bases left in between. The CDR3 has 15 residues. DNA for the CDR3: TGTGCCAGCACCCTCCATGGGAGGGGGGGGTATGGCTACACCTTC. It is translated as CASTLHGRGGYGYTF.

This chain joins TRBV29-1 and TRBJ2-3, with 7 bases matching TRBD2. The germline CDR1 and CDR2 sequences are SQVTM and ANQGSEA. The CDR3 totals 15 residues. V gave up 6 bases and J gave up 0 bases; unmatched junction bases: 9. The CDR3 region has the DNA TGCAGCGTGGTTATAGCGGGCCATAGCACAGATACGCAGTATTTT. This translates into CSVVIAGHSTDTQYF.

This chain links TRBV5-4 with TRBJ2-3; D ambiguous. The V gene lost 3 bases and the J gene lost 3 bases, with 14 bases spanning the gap. From germline, CDR1 is SGHNT and CDR2 YYREEE (reference sequence). This CDR3 region has 15 residues. The CDR3 DNA sequence: TGTGCCAGCAGCTCGGCCCTTCCGCGGACAGATACGCAGTATTTT. Protein sequence: CASSSALPRTDTQYF.

The gene calls are TRBV18 and TRBJ2-5, with a possible D match to TRBD1 (5 bases). V lost 3 bases and J lost 9, with 17 bases in between. Germline-derived CDR1 and CDR2 are KGHSH and LQKENI. This CDR3 has 14 residues. DNA for the CDR3: TGTGCCAGCTCACCCCGGACGGATCAAGGGGCCCAGTACTTC. Translated, it gives CASSPRTDQGAQYF.

The V and J genes are TRBV7-2 and TRBJ2-1; 11 bases line up with TRBD2. Germline trimming cut 6 bases from V and 10 bases from J; bases unmatched to any gene: 8. This CDR3 comprises 14 residues. The germline V gene encodes CDR1 SGHTA and CDR2 FQGNSA. Written as DNA, the CDR3 is TGTGCCAGCAGGTCGGGGCTAGCGGGGGGCGAGCAGTTCTTC. Translated, it gives CASRSGLAGGEQFF.

The CDR3 is CASSPSSPRADTQYF. The CDR3 DNA follows: TGTGCCAGCAGCCCTTCTAGCCCCCGCGCAGATACGCAGTATTTT. V and J are TRBV2 and TRBJ2-3, with D perhaps matching TRBD2 (5 bases). V lost 6 bases, J lost 4 bases, and 17 bases lay in between. Germline-derived CDR1 and CDR2 are SNHLY and FYNNEI. This CDR3 is 15 amino acids long.